The clone carrying this TCR beta chain was counted only a few times. The sample comes from a study of human T cells and chemical hapten exposure. The overall study: Epicutaneous patch tests delivered 0.01% DPC to the upper back, with evaluation at 6 days.

The CDR3 has 14 amino acids. The V gene end was trimmed by 6 bases and the J gene end by 2 bases; junction bases not matched to a gene: 5. The time point denotes: pre-sensitization, week 0. Treatment reported: therapeutic diphenylcyclopropenone sensitization with weekly scalp DPC. Original handling: A per-sample median of roughly 97,000 TCRs was observed, with a range of about 23,224 to 700,000. MiXCR was run by TCRdb on the RACE reads, yielding one entry per CDR3 protein. The V and J calls reflect TCRdb's pipeline rather than the authors' work. The sample includes around 260,000 distinct CDR3 sequences, about 8.6% seen only once; the top ten take about 2.1%.

Sequencing was performed on whole blood, taken in connection with sensitization to the hapten diphenylcyclopropenone (DPC). This TCR was recovered from a woman in her thirties or forties with alopecia areata. Some clones in this sample may be carry-over from other donors' samples. This sequence joins TRBV12-3 or TRBV12-4 and TRBJ2-7; TRBD1 aligns across 9 bases. The CDR3 nucleotides read TGTGCCAGCAGACGCACAGGGGGCGCCTACGAGCAGTACTTC. Encoded protein: CASRRTGGAYEQYF.